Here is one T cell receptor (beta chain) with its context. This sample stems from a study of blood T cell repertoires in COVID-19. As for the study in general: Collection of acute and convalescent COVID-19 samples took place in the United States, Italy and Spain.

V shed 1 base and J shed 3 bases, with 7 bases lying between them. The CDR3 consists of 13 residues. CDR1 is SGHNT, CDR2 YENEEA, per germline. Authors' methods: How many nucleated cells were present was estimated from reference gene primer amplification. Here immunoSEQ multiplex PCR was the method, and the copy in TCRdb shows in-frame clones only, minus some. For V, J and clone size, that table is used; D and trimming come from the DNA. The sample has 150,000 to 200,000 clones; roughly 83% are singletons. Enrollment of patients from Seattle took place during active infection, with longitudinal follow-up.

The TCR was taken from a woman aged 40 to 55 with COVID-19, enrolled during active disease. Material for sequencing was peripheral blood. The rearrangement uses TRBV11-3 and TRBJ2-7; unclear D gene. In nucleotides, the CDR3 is TGTGCCAGCAGCTTAGGTGAGGTCTACGAGCAGTACTTC. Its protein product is CASSLGEVYEQYF.